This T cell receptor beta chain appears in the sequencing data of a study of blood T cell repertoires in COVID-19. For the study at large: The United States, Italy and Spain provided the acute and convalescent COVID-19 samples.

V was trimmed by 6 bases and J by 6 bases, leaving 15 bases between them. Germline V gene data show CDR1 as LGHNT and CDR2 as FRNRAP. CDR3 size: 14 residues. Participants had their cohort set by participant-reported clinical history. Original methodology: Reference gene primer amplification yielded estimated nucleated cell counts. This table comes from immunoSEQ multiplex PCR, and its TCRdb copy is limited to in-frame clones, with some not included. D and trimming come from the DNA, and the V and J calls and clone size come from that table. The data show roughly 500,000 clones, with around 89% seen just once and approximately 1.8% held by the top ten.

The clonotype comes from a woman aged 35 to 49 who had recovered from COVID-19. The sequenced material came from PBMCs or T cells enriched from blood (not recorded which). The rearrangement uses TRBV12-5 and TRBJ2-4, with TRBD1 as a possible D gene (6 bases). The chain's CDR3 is CASGPPGQRNIQYF. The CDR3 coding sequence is TGTGCTAGTGGCCCCCCGGGACAACGAAACATTCAGTACTTC.